This is a list of T cell receptor beta chains from one sample in a study of cytomegalovirus exposure and HLA in healthy donors. The repertoire was sequenced with immunoSEQ multiplex PCR; TCRdb's copy has only in-frame clones and lacks some. This sample has roughly 120,000 clones, with about 61% found just once. The material sequenced was PBMCs. Every receptor here comes from a young man in good health and CMV-seropositive. Each CDR3 is given with its conserved first and last residue. The D gene is left open where the match is weak. Part of the rows lack a size; the others show once, few, many or a class for expanded clones.

clone size	V gene	D gene	J gene	CDR3 DNA	CDR3 protein
.	TRBV5-1	.	TRBJ2-3	TGCGCCAGCAGCCCTACGGACAGCCCCACAGATACGCAGTATTTT	CASSPTDSPTDTQYF
.	TRBV5-4	TRBD1	TRBJ2-5	TGTGCCAGCAGCCGGGACAGACAAGAGACCCAGTACTTC	CASSRDRQETQYF
once	TRBV6-1	TRBD2	TRBJ2-3	TGTGCCAGCAGTGAAGCGCGGCGGGGGTGGTATACGCAGTATTTT	CASSEARRGWYTQYF
.	TRBV5-6	.	TRBJ2-2	TGTGCCAGCAGCATGGGCGTCAACCCCACCGGGGAGCTGTTTTTT	CASSMGVNPTGELFF
.	TRBV6-4	.	TRBJ2-3	TGTGCCAGCAGTGGGCGGGGGCCCACAGATACGCAGTATTTT	CASSGRGPTDTQYF
.	TRBV4-1	TRBD2	TRBJ2-1	TGCGCCAGCAGCCAAGATCGAACTAGCGGGGTTCCCAATGAGCAGTTCTTC	CASSQDRTSGVPNEQFF
.	TRBV5-1	TRBD2	TRBJ2-3	TGCGCCAGCAAGGAGACTAGCTTTACCGATACGCAGTATTTT	CASKETSFTDTQYF
.	TRBV6-1	TRBD1	TRBJ1-2	TGTGCCAGCACAACCGGACAGGCTACTGGCTACACCTTC	CASTTGQATGYTF
.	TRBV27	.	TRBJ1-2	TGTGCCAGCAGCCCCCCCCTAGGCTATGGCTACACCTTC	CASSPPLGYGYTF
.	TRBV13	.	TRBJ2-5	TGTGCCAGCAGCCCCCGGAGCAGCAGCGAGACCCAGTACTTC	CASSPRSSSETQYF
.	TRBV9	.	TRBJ1-2	TGTGCCAGCAGCGTAGTGGCAGGAGGCTATGGCTACACCTTC	CASSVVAGGYGYTF
.	TRBV28	.	TRBJ1-2	TGTGCCAGCACCGTAGTGGGGAGGAATGGCTACACCTTC	CASTVVGRNGYTF
few	TRBV6-1	.	TRBJ1-2	TGTGCCAGCAGTACCACAGCCCTGGGCGTTTATGGCTACACCTTC	CASSTTALGVYGYTF
.	TRBV5-1	.	TRBJ2-1	TGCGCCAGCAGCTTCCAACTAGCTGCCTACAATGAGCAGTTCTTC	CASSFQLAAYNEQFF
.	TRBV5-1	TRBD1	TRBJ2-5	TGCGCCAGCGCGCAGGGGGACCAAGAGACCCAGTACTTC	CASAQGDQETQYF
.	TRBV2	.	TRBJ1-3	TGTGCCAGCAGGGATAGAGCGAATACTGGAAACACCATATATTTT	CASRDRANTGNTIYF
.	TRBV27	.	TRBJ1-6	TGTGCCAGCAGATTTGACAGGATCAATTCACCCCTCCACTTT	CASRFDRINSPLHF
few	TRBV5-4	.	TRBJ2-2	TGTGCCAGCAGCGGCCCGAACACCGGGGAGCTGTTTTTT	CASSGPNTGELFF
few	TRBV5-1	TRBD2	TRBJ2-1	TGCGCCAGCAGCTCCTTAGCGGGGGGATTCTACAATGAGCAGTTCTTC	CASSSLAGGFYNEQFF
few	TRBV2	.	TRBJ2-3	TGTGCCAGCAGTATGGACTCCGAAACAGATACGCAGTATTTT	CASSMDSETDTQYF
.	TRBV7-6	.	TRBJ2-3	TGTGCCAGCAGCTCGACGGGTGCTAGCACAGATACGCAGTATTTT	CASSSTGASTDTQYF
.	TRBV2	.	TRBJ2-1	TGTGCCAGCCGGGGATACAATGAGCAGTTCTTC	CASRGYNEQFF
.	TRBV20-1	.	TRBJ2-3	TGCAGTCCTTACACAGATACGCAGTATTTT	CSPYTDTQYF
.	TRBV27	.	TRBJ1-1	TGTGCCAGCAGTGTGGGAGTTTTTGGTGAAGCTTTCTTT	CASSVGVFGEAFF
few	TRBV28	TRBD1	TRBJ1-6	TGTGCCAGCACCCCGACAGGGGAACGTTCACCCCTCCACTTT	CASTPTGERSPLHF
.	TRBV2	.	TRBJ1-1	TGTGCCAGCAGTGTCAACAGGGAATACATGAACACTGAAGCTTTCTTT	CASSVNREYMNTEAFF
.	TRBV7-9	.	TRBJ2-1	TGTGCCAGCAGCTTAGCGAGGGACTACAATGAGCAGTTCTTC	CASSLARDYNEQFF
few	TRBV7-2	.	TRBJ1-4	TGTGCCAGCAGCTTAGCGGCAGGGCGAAAACTGTTTTTT	CASSLAAGRKLFF
.	TRBV28	.	TRBJ2-2	TGTGCCAGCAGTTTAGAAGGGGGAAACGGGGAGCTGTTTTTT	CASSLEGGNGELFF
.	TRBV6-5	TRBD2	TRBJ2-7	TGTGCCAGCAGCCGTACTAGCGGGGGCTACGAGCAGTACTTC	CASSRTSGGYEQYF
.	TRBV7-9	.	TRBJ2-5	TGTGCCAGCAGCCAGATGAATTACGAGACCCAGTACTTC	CASSQMNYETQYF
few	TRBV27	TRBD1	TRBJ2-7	TGTGCCAGCAGCTTCGGGACAGGTGCCTACGAGCAGTACTTC	CASSFGTGAYEQYF
few	TRBV7-9	.	TRBJ2-7	TGTGCCAGCAGCTTAGGCAGCTGGGGCTTCTACGAGCAGTACTTC	CASSLGSWGFYEQYF
.	TRBV27	TRBD2	TRBJ2-1	TGTGCCAGCAGTTCCCCGGGGGGGCCTTTTCGGAATGAGCAGTTCTTC	CASSSPGGPFRNEQFF
.	TRBV5-1	TRBD1	TRBJ1-2	TGCGCCAGCAGCTTGGATGGACAGGGGGGGTACACCTTC	CASSLDGQGGYTF
few	TRBV13	TRBD1	TRBJ1-1	TGTGCCAGCAGCGTAGGACAGGGTTACACTGAAGCTTTCTTT	CASSVGQGYTEAFF
.	TRBV5-1	.	TRBJ2-3	TGCGCCAGCAGCTTCGAGGACACAGATACGCAGTATTTT	CASSFEDTDTQYF
.	TRBV19	.	TRBJ1-2	TGTGCCAGTAGCCGCATGGGCATCTATTATGGCTACACCTTC	CASSRMGIYYGYTF
.	TRBV5-1	TRBD2	TRBJ2-2	TGCGCCAGCAGCCCACGGACTAGCGGTGCCGGGGAGCTGTTTTTT	CASSPRTSGAGELFF
few	TRBV5-1	.	TRBJ2-5	TGCGCCAGCAGCTTGGGTCCATCACAAGAGACCCAGTACTTC	CASSLGPSQETQYF
.	TRBV11-3	.	TRBJ1-4	TGTGCCAGCAGCCCCCGGGCCGGGGAGAATAATGAAAAACTGTTTTTT	CASSPRAGENNEKLFF
.	TRBV30	.	TRBJ2-1	TGTGCCTGGAGTTCCAGGGACTTAGGAAATGAGCAGTTCTTC	CAWSSRDLGNEQFF
.	TRBV7-2	.	TRBJ1-1	TGTGCCAGCAGCTTCGGGACTTTAAACACTGAAGCTTTCTTT	CASSFGTLNTEAFF
.	TRBV4-1	TRBD1	TRBJ1-5	TGCGCCAGCAGCCAGGGGACAGCGCCCCAGCATTTT	CASSQGTAPQHF
.	TRBV6-5	.	TRBJ2-2	TGTGCCAGCAGAACAGGCTTAAGCACCGGGGAGCTGTTTTTT	CASRTGLSTGELFF
few	TRBV4-1	.	TRBJ1-3	TGCGCCAGCAGCCAAGATGTTCAGGGGCCTAGCTCTGGAAACACCATATATTTT	CASSQDVQGPSSGNTIYF
few	TRBV6-5	TRBD1	TRBJ2-5	TGTGCCAGCAGAAGACAGGGAAAAGAGACCCAGTACTTC	CASRRQGKETQYF
.	TRBV19	.	TRBJ1-3	TGTGCCAGTAGTACCCCGGGGGGCCCCTCTGGAAACACCATATATTTT	CASSTPGGPSGNTIYF
.	TRBV5-1	.	TRBJ1-1	TGCGCCAGCAGCTCACCAGGGAACACTGAAGCTTTCTTT	CASSSPGNTEAFF
once	TRBV6-1	.	TRBJ2-3	TGTGCCAGCAGTGAAGTCAGGTTACATACGCAGTATTTT	CASSEVRLHTQYF
few	TRBV19	.	TRBJ1-1	TGTGCCAGTAGTATTACAGGGTACACTGAAGCTTTCTTT	CASSITGYTEAFF
few	TRBV2	.	TRBJ1-1	TGTGCCAGCAGTGAGGACATCTATGAAGCTTTCTTT	CASSEDIYEAFF
.	TRBV6-1	.	TRBJ1-6	TGTGCCAGCAGTGACAAAGAGTCTGTAAGAAATTCACCCCTCCACTTT	CASSDKESVRNSPLHF
.	TRBV6-5	TRBD1	TRBJ2-1	TGTGCCAGCAGCCCGGGGACAGGGGGTTTAAATGAGCAGTTCTTC	CASSPGTGGLNEQFF
.	TRBV6-1	TRBD2	TRBJ2-7	TGTGCCAGCAGTGGTGTCAAGGGAGGGTACGAGCAGTACTTC	CASSGVKGGYEQYF
.	TRBV5-1	.	TRBJ2-2	TGCGCCAGCAGCTACCAAACAGGGACCGGGGAGCTGTTTTTT	CASSYQTGTGELFF
few	TRBV6-5	.	TRBJ2-5	TGTGCCAGCAGGAGGGTTCGGGGAGCGGAGACCCAGTACTTC	CASRRVRGAETQYF
.	TRBV28	.	TRBJ1-4	TGTGCCAGCAGTTTCAGGGCAACTAATGAAAAACTGTTTTTT	CASSFRATNEKLFF
.	TRBV27	.	TRBJ1-6	TGTGCCAGCAGTTTGGGCAGTGATAATTCACCCCTCCACTTT	CASSLGSDNSPLHF
once	TRBV15	TRBD2	TRBJ2-1	TGTGCCACCTCAAGGCGGGGAGGGGCCTACAATGAGCAGTTCTTC	CATSRRGGAYNEQFF